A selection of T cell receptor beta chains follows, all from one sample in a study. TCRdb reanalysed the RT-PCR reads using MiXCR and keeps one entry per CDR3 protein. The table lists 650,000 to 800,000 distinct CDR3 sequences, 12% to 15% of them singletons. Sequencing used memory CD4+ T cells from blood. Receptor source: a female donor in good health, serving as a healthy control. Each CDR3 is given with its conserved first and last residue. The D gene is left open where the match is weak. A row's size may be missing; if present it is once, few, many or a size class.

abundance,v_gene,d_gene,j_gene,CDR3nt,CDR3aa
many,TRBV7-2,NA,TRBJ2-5,TGTGCCAGCAGCTTATCGGCCCAAGGGGTGGAGACCCAGTACTTC,CASSLSAQGVETQYF
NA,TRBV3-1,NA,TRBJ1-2,TGTGCCAGCAGCCAGACACAGGGACTCACCCCAGGCTACACCTTC,CASSQTQGLTPGYTF
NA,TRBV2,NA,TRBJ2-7,TGTGCCAGCAGTGAAATTCGCGGGTTCGTGGAGCAGTACTTC,CASSEIRGFVEQYF
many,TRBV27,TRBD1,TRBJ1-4,TGTGCCAGCAGTTTGAGGACAGGGGCAACTAATGAAAAACTGTTTTTT,CASSLRTGATNEKLFF
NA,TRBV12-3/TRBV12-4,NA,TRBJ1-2,TGTGCCAGCAGTTTAGGGGTATCCTCTGGCTACACCTTC,CASSLGVSSGYTF
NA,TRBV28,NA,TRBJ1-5,TGTGCCAGCAGTTTACCCTTAGAACAGCCCCAGCATTTT,CASSLPLEQPQHF
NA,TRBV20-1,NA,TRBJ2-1,TGCAGTGCTCCCCGAGGCAGAGGGTCCTACAATGAGCAGTTCTTC,CSAPRGRGSYNEQFF
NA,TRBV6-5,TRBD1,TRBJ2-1,TGTGCCAGCAGTTACTCGGGGACAGGGGGAGGCTATGAGCAGTTCTTC,CASSYSGTGGGYEQFF
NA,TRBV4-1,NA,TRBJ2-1,TGCGCCAGCAGCCAACCTGGGGCTAGCGTCTACAATGAGCAGTTCTTC,CASSQPGASVYNEQFF
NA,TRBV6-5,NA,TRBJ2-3,TGTGCCAGCAGCTACTCCGGGACTTTCACAGATACGCAGTATTTT,CASSYSGTFTDTQYF
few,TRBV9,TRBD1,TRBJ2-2,TGTGCCAGCAGCCCGAGGACAGGCCTGAACACCGGGGAGCTGTTTTTT,CASSPRTGLNTGELFF
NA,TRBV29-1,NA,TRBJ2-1,TGCAGCGGGGAAGCAGGGGTCGGTGAGCAGTTCTTC,CSGEAGVGEQFF
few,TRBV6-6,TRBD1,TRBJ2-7,TGTGCCAGCAGTTACTCGGGACAGGGGTTCTCCTACGAGCAGTACTTC,CASSYSGQGFSYEQYF
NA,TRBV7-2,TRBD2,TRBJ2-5,TGTGCCAGCAGCTTAGCTCAACTTACTAGCGGGGGGGCCGAAGAGACCCAGTACTTC,CASSLAQLTSGGAEETQYF
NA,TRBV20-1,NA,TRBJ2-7,TGCAGTGCAAATGACAGGAAGAACGAGCAGTACTTC,CSANDRKNEQYF
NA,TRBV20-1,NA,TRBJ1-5,TGCAGTGCTAGGAAGGAGCTCGATCAGCCCCAGCATTTT,CSARKELDQPQHF
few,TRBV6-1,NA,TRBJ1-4,TGTGCCAGCAGTGAAGCGTTGGCAGGGGAGGCCGAAAAACTGTTTTTT,CASSEALAGEAEKLFF
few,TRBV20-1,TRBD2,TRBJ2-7,TGCAGTGCTAGAGAGGTTCTCGGGAGCGGGGGGACCTACGAGCAGTACTTC,CSAREVLGSGGTYEQYF
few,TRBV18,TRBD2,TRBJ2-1,TGTGCCAGCTCACTTTTAGCGGGAGGCGAGGAGCAGTTCTTC,CASSLLAGGEEQFF
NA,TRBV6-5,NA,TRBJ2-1,TGTGCCAGCACCACGACGAGCTCCTACAATGAGCAGTTCTTC,CASTTTSSYNEQFF
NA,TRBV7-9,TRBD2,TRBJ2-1,TGTGCCAGCAGCCCGGGCGGGAGGGGCTCGGGGAATGAGCAGTTCTTC,CASSPGGRGSGNEQFF
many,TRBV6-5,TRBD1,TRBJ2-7,TGTGCCAGCAGTTATTGGACAGGGGAATCCGAGCAGTACTTC,CASSYWTGESEQYF
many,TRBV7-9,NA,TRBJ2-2,TGTGCCAGCAGCTTATCGGCAGGGGATACCGGGGAGCTGTTTTTT,CASSLSAGDTGELFF
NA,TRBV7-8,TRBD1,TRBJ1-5,TGTGCCAGCAGCCCCAACCCCCACAGGGGGGGCCATCAGCCCCAGCATTTT,CASSPNPHRGGHQPQHF
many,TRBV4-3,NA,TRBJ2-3,TGCGCCAGCAGCCAAGTTGGTGGAGATACGCAGTATTTT,CASSQVGGDTQYF
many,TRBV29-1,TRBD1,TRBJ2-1,TGCAGCGTTCCCACCGGGACAGGGTTGTATGAGCAGTTCTTC,CSVPTGTGLYEQFF
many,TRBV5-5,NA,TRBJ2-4,TGTGCCAGCAGCCTGAATCCCCCTGTCCTAAACATTCAGTACTTC,CASSLNPPVLNIQYF
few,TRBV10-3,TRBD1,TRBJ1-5,TGTGCCATCAGCAGGACAGGGAGTAGCAATCAGCCCCAGCATTTT,CAISRTGSSNQPQHF